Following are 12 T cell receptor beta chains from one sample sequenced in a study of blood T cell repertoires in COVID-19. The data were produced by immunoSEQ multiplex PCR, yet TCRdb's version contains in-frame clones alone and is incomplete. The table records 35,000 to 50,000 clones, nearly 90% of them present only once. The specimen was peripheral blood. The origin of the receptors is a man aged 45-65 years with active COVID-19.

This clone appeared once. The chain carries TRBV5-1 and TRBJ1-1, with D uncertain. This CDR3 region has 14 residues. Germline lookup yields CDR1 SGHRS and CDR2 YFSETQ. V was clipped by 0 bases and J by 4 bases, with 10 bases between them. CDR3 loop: CASSLVGSGTEAFF. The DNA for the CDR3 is TGCGCCAGCAGCTTGGTTGGGAGCGGCACTGAAGCTTTCTTT.

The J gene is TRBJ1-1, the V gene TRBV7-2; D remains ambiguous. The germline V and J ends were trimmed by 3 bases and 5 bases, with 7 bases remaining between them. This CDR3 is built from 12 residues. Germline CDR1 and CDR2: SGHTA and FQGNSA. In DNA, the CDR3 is TGTGCCAGCAGCTTCGGGATTACTGAAGCTTTCTTT. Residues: CASSFGITEAFF.

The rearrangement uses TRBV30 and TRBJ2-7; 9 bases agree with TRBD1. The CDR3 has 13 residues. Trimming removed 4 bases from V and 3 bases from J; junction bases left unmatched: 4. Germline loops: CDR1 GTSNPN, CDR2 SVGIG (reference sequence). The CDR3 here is CAWNRGLDYEQYF. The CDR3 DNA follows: TGTGCCTGGAACAGGGGGCTTGACTACGAGCAGTACTTC.

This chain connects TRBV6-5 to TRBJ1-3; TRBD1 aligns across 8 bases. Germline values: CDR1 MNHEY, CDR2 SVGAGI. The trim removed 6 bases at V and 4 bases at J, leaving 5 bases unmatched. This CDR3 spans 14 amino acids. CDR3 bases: TGTGCCAGCAGGAGGACAGGGCGGGGAAACACCATATATTTT. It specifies CASRRTGRGNTIYF.

DNA of the CDR3: TGTGCCACCATGACAGGGAATTATGGCTACACCTTC. Translating gives CATMTGNYGYTF. The chain has TRBV3-1 (or the pseudogene TRBV3-2) and TRBJ1-2, with 7 bases aligning to TRBD1. The CDR3 has 12 residues. CDR1 is LGHDT and CDR2 is YNNKEL in the germline V gene (reference sequence). The V and J ends lost 10 bases and 5 bases, in that order; junction bases with no gene match: 7.

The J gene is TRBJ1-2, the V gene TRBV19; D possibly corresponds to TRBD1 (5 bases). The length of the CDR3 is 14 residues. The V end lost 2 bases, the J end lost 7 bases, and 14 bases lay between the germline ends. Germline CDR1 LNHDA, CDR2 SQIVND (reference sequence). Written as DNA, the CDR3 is TGTGCCAGTAGTATACAGGGCGGGACGGGTGGCTACACCTTC. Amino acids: CASSIQGGTGGYTF.

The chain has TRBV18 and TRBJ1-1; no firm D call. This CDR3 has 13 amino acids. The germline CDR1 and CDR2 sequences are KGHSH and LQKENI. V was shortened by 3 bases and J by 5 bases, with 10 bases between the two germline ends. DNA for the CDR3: TGTGCCAGCTCACCCGACGGGAGTACTGAAGCTTTCTTT. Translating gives CASSPDGSTEAFF.

The CDR3 sequence: CASSRPQDYGYTF. CDR3 sequence (DNA): TGTGCCAGCAGTCGGCCCCAGGACTATGGCTACACCTTC. The genes are TRBV25-1 and TRBJ1-2; D gene ambiguous. The CDR3 spans 13 residues. Per the germline V gene, CDR1 is MGHDK and CDR2 is SYGVNS. The ends were cut back, 5 bases at V and 3 bases at J, with 10 bases in the middle.

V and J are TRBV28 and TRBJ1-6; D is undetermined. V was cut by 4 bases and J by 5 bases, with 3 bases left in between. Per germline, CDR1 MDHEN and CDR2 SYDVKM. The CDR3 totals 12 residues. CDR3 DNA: TGTGCCAGCAGTTCCGATAATTCACCCCTCCACTTT. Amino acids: CASSSDNSPLHF.

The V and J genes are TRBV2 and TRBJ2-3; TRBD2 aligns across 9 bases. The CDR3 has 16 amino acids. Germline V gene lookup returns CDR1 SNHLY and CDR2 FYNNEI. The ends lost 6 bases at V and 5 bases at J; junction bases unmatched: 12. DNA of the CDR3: TGTGCCAGCAGCCCGGGAGCGGGGGGCCGGGAAGATACGCAGTATTTT. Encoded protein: CASSPGAGGREDTQYF. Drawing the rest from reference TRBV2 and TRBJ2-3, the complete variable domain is EPEVTQTPSHQVTQMGQEVILRCVPISNHLYFYWYRQILGQKVEFLVSFYNNEISEKSEIFDDQFSVERPDGSNFTLKIRSTKLEDSAMYFCASSPGAGGREDTQYFGPGTRLTVL.

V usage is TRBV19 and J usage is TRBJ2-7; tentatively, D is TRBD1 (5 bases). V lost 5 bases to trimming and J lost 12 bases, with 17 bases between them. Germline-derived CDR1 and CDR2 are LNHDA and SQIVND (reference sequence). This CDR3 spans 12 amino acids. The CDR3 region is CASSPRQGSTYF. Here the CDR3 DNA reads TGTGCCAGTAGTCCGAGGCAGGGATCGACGTACTTC.

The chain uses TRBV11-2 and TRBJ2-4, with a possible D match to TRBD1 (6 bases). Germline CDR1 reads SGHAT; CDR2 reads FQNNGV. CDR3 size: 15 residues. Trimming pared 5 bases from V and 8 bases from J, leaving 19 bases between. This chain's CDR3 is CASSPNTGRLDIQYF. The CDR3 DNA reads TGTGCCAGCAGCCCGAACACAGGGAGATTGGACATTCAGTACTTC.